The entry that follows covers one T cell receptor beta chain sequence. Germline assignment: CDR1 SGHRS and CDR2 YFSETQ. Germline trimming cut 0 bases from V and 5 bases from J; bases unmatched to any gene: 9. The CDR3 has 16 residues. Original processing notes: Reference gene primer amplification yielded estimated nucleated cell counts. Sequencing was performed with immunoSEQ multiplex PCR; in TCRdb, only in-frame clones are kept and a portion is missing. V, J and clone size are those of that table, while D and trimming were read from the DNA. The table shows approximately 220,000 clones, with just under 90% occurring only once. These data belong to a study of blood T cell repertoires in COVID-19. Background on the study: Samples of COVID-19 (acute and convalescent) were obtained from the United States, Italy and Spain. PBMCs, B-cell-depleted T cells, or T cells provided the cDNA or gDNA that made up the material.

This TCR came from a man in his 60s who had recovered from COVID-19. The sample was peripheral blood. This chain connects TRBV5-1 to TRBJ1-1, with 8 positions matching TRBD1. CDR3 nucleotide sequence: TGCGCCAGCAGCTTGGGAGACAGGGGAGGCTGGACTGAAGCTTTCTTT. The encoded protein is CASSLGDRGGWTEAFF.